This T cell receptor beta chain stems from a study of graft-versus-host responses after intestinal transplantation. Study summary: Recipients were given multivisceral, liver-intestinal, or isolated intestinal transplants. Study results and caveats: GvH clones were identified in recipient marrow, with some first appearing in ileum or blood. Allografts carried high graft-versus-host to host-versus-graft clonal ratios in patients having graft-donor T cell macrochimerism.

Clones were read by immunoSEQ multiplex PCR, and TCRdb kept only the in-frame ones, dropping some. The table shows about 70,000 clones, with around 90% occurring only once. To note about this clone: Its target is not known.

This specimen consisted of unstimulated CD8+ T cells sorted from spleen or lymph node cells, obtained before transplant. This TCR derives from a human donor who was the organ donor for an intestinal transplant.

The chain's CDR3 is CASSTGRKNTEAFF. CDR3 DNA: TGTGCCAGTAGTACTGGCAGGAAGAACACTGAAGCTTTCTTT. J is TRBJ1-1 and V is TRBV19; no firm D call. Trimming cost V 4 bases and J 1 base, with 10 bases left between them. This CDR3 region has 14 residues. CDR1 is LNHDA and CDR2 is SQIVND in the germline V gene (reference sequence).